These 31 T cell receptor beta chains originate from one sample sequenced in a study of blood T cell repertoires in COVID-19. Clones were sequenced by immunoSEQ multiplex PCR, and TCRdb holds only the in-frame ones, with some missing. The table shows about 240,000 clones, with approximately 78% occurring only once. The sequenced sample consisted of peripheral blood. The receptor source for this set is a woman aged 55-69 years with active or convalescent COVID-19.

V and J are TRBV19 and TRBJ1-5; no firm D call. The CDR3 loop spans 15 amino acids. V dropped 9 bases and J dropped 2 bases, with 17 bases sitting between them. Germline V gene data show CDR1 as LNHDA and CDR2 as SQIVND (reference sequence). CDR3 bases: TGTGCCAGCCGACGAGGGTTTCGGGGCAATCAGCCCCAGCATTTT. Amino acids: CASRRGFRGNQPQHF.

The chain combines TRBV28 with TRBJ1-2; D not certain. The CDR3 spans 15 residues. Trimming pared 2 bases from V and 5 bases from J, leaving 15 bases between. Germline CDR1 and CDR2: MDHEN and SYDVKM. CDR3 sequence: CASSLGSRRLYGYTF. The DNA for the CDR3 is TGTGCCAGCAGTTTAGGTAGCAGGAGACTATATGGCTACACCTTC.

This sequence joins TRBV19 and TRBJ1-5; 7 nucleotides line up with TRBD1. Germline V lookup: CDR1 LNHDA, CDR2 SQIVND (reference sequence). The length of the CDR3 is 14 residues. The V and J ends lost 3 bases and 6 bases, in that order; junction bases with no gene match: 5. The DNA for the CDR3 is TGTGCCAGTAGTATCCGACAGGGAGGTCAGCCCCAGCATTTT. Amino acids: CASSIRQGGQPQHF.

This rearrangement joins TRBV3-1 (or the pseudogene TRBV3-2) to TRBJ2-3; 11 nucleotides match TRBD2. The CDR3 loop spans 15 amino acids. Germline V lookup: CDR1 LGHDT, CDR2 YNNKEL (reference sequence). Losses at the gene ends were 3 bases for V and 4 bases for J; bases not matched to a gene: 3. The CDR3 region is CASSHRTSGSDTQYF. The CDR3 bases are TGTGCCAGCAGCCATCGGACTAGCGGGTCAGATACGCAGTATTTT.

In nucleotides, the CDR3 is TGTGCCAGCAGCCAAGATGGGTCCGGGAGGTATGGCTACACCTTC. The encoded protein is CASSQDGSGRYGYTF. The chain combines TRBV4-2 with TRBJ1-2; D ambiguous. V gave up 0 bases and J gave up 5 bases, with 13 bases separating them. From germline, CDR1 is LGHNA and CDR2 YNFKEQ. The CDR3 has 15 residues.

This clone was recorded a few times. This rearrangement joins TRBV2 to TRBJ1-1; maybe TRBD1 (5 bases). The CDR3 is 15 amino acids. Per germline, CDR1 SNHLY and CDR2 FYNNEI. Trimming cost V 4 bases and J 1 base, with 13 bases left between them. The CDR3 sequence is CASSARQLPNTEAFF. The CDR3 DNA reads as TGTGCCAGCAGTGCGAGACAGCTCCCGAACACTGAAGCTTTCTTT.

The rearrangement links TRBV15 to TRBJ2-7; D not certain. Germline V gene lookup returns CDR1 LNHNV and CDR2 YYDKDF (reference sequence). CDR3 size: 12 residues. V lost 1 base and J lost 6, with 7 bases in between. CDR3 coding DNA: TGTGCCACCAGCAGAGGACAATTCGAGCAGTACTTC. Translating gives CATSRGQFEQYF.

The chain couples TRBV7-3 to TRBJ2-6, with TRBD1 as a possible D gene (6 bases). The V gene lost 5 bases and the J gene lost 0 bases, with 8 bases spanning the gap. CDR1 SGHTA and CDR2 FQGTGA come from the germline V gene. The length of the CDR3 is 15 residues. The CDR3 reads CASSRGSSGANVLTF. CDR3 bases: TGTGCCAGCAGCAGGGGGTCCTCTGGGGCCAACGTCCTGACTTTC.

The J gene is TRBJ2-3, the V gene TRBV6-6; 8 bases are a match to TRBD2. Unmatched junction bases numbered 12, after V lost 5 bases and J lost 2 bases. The CDR3 is made up of 17 amino acids. Per the germline V gene, CDR1 is MNHNY and CDR2 is SVGAGI (reference sequence). The CDR3 region is CASSRPGRGGLTDTQYF. The DNA for the CDR3 is TGTGCCAGCAGTCGCCCGGGGCGCGGGGGGCTCACAGATACGCAGTATTTT.

This clone was observed once. The chain has TRBV16 and TRBJ2-3; TRBD2 might be the D (6 bases). There are 17 residues in the CDR3. V lost 0 bases and J lost 2, with 15 bases in between. Germline lookup yields CDR1 KGHSY and CDR2 FQNENV. The CDR3 is CASSQSPRGSNTDTQYF. Written as DNA, the CDR3 is TGTGCCAGCAGCCAATCCCCCCGGGGGTCTAACACAGATACGCAGTATTTT.

This clone occurred once. The chain combines TRBV30 with TRBJ2-1; 9 bases are a match to TRBD1. The J segment lost 6 bases and the V segment lost 2 bases, leaving 5 bases of the junction unmatched. From germline, CDR1 is GTSNPN and CDR2 SVGIG (reference sequence). The CDR3 runs to 14 residues. The CDR3 sequence: CAWSRGQGGNEQFF. Written as DNA, the CDR3 is TGTGCCTGGAGTCGGGGACAGGGTGGCAATGAGCAGTTCTTC.

The V call is TRBV5-8, the J call TRBJ2-3, with D perhaps TRBD2 (6 bases). Germline V gives CDR1 SGHTS, CDR2 YDEGEE. The V and J ends lost 6 bases and 1 base respectively, with 21 bases between them. This CDR3 is built from 17 residues. The CDR3 DNA sequence: TGTGCCAGCATCCGGGGAGGCGGCTTAAGGCGCACAGATACGCAGTATTTT. It codes for CASIRGGGLRRTDTQYF.

Points on this clone: The same CDR3 can be traced to other DNA sequences in this sample. The chain recombines TRBV6-5 with TRBJ1-5; 7 bases line up with TRBD1. V trimming: 4 bases; J trimming: 4 bases; junction bases outside the gene matches: 4. Per germline, CDR1 MNHEY and CDR2 SVGAGI. CDR3 size: 14 residues. The CDR3 nucleotides are TGTGCCAGCAGTTTGACAGGGAGGAATCAGCCCCAGCATTTT. It is translated as CASSLTGRNQPQHF.

The gene calls are TRBV30 and TRBJ2-7, with TRBD1 identical over 9 bases. J lost 9 bases, V lost 1 base, and 13 bases had no gene match. Germline CDR1 reads GTSNPN; CDR2 reads SVGIG (reference sequence). The CDR3 sequence is 15 residues long. The CDR3 nucleotides are TGTGCCTGGAGTGGGGGACAGGGAGGTGTCGGTCGGCAGTACTTC. Protein sequence: CAWSGGQGGVGRQYF.

This clone was seen only once. The chain combines TRBV10-3 with TRBJ2-7, with TRBD1 matching over 11 bases. This CDR3 spans 14 amino acids. CDR1 is ENHRY, CDR2 SYGVKD, per germline. Trimming at V came to 6 bases and at J to 2 bases, leaving 3 bases not matched to a gene. The CDR3 bases are TGTGCCATCAGGAGGGACAGGGGGGCCTACGAGCAGTACTTC. Its translation is CAIRRDRGAYEQYF.

This sequence joins TRBV3-1 (or the pseudogene TRBV3-2) and TRBJ1-1, with D hard to call. Germline CDR1 LGHDT, CDR2 YNNKEL (reference sequence). V was trimmed by 0 bases and J by 8 bases, leaving 10 bases between them. The CDR3 is 13 residues long. The CDR3 loop reads CASSQDNRLEAFF. The CDR3 coding sequence is TGTGCCAGCAGCCAAGATAACAGACTAGAAGCTTTCTTT.

J is TRBJ2-3 and V is TRBV7-9; D is ambiguous. The germline V gene encodes CDR1 SEHNR and CDR2 FQNEAQ (reference sequence). The CDR3 contains 15 residues. The V end lost 3 bases, the J end lost 3 bases, and 13 bases lay between the germline ends. The CDR3 DNA is TGTGCCAGCAGCTTGATGGCATTGAGGACAGATACGCAGTATTTT. Translated, it gives CASSLMALRTDTQYF. The full variable domain, completed using reference TRBV7-9 and TRBJ2-3, is DTGVSQNPRHKITKRGQNVTFRCDPISEHNRLYWYRQTLGQGPEFLTYFQNEAQLEKSRLLSDRFSAERPKGSFSTLEIQRTEQGDSAMYLCASSLMALRTDTQYFGPGTRLTVL.

The rearrangement joins TRBV10-2 to TRBJ2-3; D is perhaps TRBD2 (6 bases). The CDR3 is made up of 17 amino acids. CDR1 is WSHSY, CDR2 SAAADI, per germline. The V gene lost 8 bases and the J gene lost 2 bases, with 23 bases spanning the gap. This CDR3 is CASGRSGRGGVTDTQYF. The DNA of the CDR3 is TGCGCCAGCGGGCGTAGCGGCCGTGGGGGTGTCACAGATACGCAGTATTTT.

The V and J genes are TRBV10-1 and TRBJ1-1, with 7 bases identical to TRBD1. CDR1 and CDR2 from the germline V gene are WNHNN and SYGVQD (reference sequence). The CDR3 contains 13 residues. Trimming took 8 bases from V and 1 from J; bases not matched to a gene: 4. The CDR3 sequence: CASPGTENTEAFF. Here the CDR3 DNA reads TGCGCCAGCCCCGGGACAGAGAACACTGAAGCTTTCTTT.

The rearrangement uses TRBV18 and TRBJ1-2; 8 bases agree with TRBD1. J was trimmed by 6 bases and V by 4 bases; bases with no gene match: 10. The CDR3 extends over 15 amino acids. Per the germline V gene, CDR1 is KGHSH and CDR2 is LQKENI. The CDR3 is CASSRQDRGLNGYTF. CDR3 nucleotides: TGTGCCAGCTCACGACAAGACAGGGGCCTCAATGGCTACACCTTC.

The V and J genes are TRBV30 and TRBJ1-5; D is ambiguous. V lost 0 bases to trimming and J lost 0 bases, with 6 bases between them. CDR3 length: 14 residues. Germline CDR1 and CDR2: GTSNPN and SVGIG (reference sequence). The CDR3 nucleotides are TGTGCCTGGAGTGTAGCTGATAGCAATCAGCCCCAGCATTTT. This translates into CAWSVADSNQPQHF.

This chain uses TRBV7-9 with TRBJ1-3; D might be TRBD1 (5 bases). The germline gives CDR1 SEHNR, CDR2 FQNEAQ (reference sequence). The CDR3 runs 14 residues. Trimming removed 5 bases from V and 4 bases from J, with 12 bases in between. The CDR3 is CASSRGNGGNTIYF. CDR3 in DNA: TGTGCCAGCAGCCGGGGGAATGGAGGAAACACCATATATTTT. Full variable domain (remainder filled in from reference TRBV7-9 and TRBJ1-3): DTGVSQNPRHKITKRGQNVTFRCDPISEHNRLYWYRQTLGQGPEFLTYFQNEAQLEKSRLLSDRFSAERPKGSFSTLEIQRTEQGDSAMYLCASSRGNGGNTIYFGEGSWLTVV.

This clone was recorded only once. The CDR3 protein is CASSEGRGGANVLTF. CDR3 in DNA: TGTGCCAGCAGTGAAGGGAGGGGAGGGGCCAACGTCCTGACTTTC. This chain uses TRBV6-1 with TRBJ2-6; D might be TRBD2 (6 bases). V was trimmed by 1 base and J by 4 bases, leaving 8 bases between them. Germline values: CDR1 MNHNS, CDR2 SASEGT. The CDR3 has 15 amino acids.

This clone was detected ten times or more. The chain links TRBV6-2 or TRBV6-3 to TRBJ2-1, with 9 bases identical to TRBD2. The V gene's germline CDR1 is MNHEY and CDR2 SVGEGT. The ends lost 4 bases at V and 10 bases at J; junction bases unmatched: 5. The CDR3 sequence is 13 residues long. CDR3 in DNA: TGTGCCAGCAGTTTAGCGGGGGCCCGGGAGCAGTTCTTC. Its protein product is CASSLAGAREQFF.

This chain uses TRBV12-3 or TRBV12-4 with TRBJ1-4; D perhaps matches TRBD1 (5 bases). Trimming removed 6 bases from V and 5 bases from J, with 10 bases in between. The CDR3 is made up of 13 amino acids. The CDR3 here is CASRSGVNEKLFF. In DNA, the CDR3 is TGTGCCAGCAGGTCGGGGGTGAATGAAAAACTGTTTTTT.

The chain recombines TRBV7-8 with TRBJ2-3; D unresolved. Germline-derived CDR1 and CDR2 are SGHVS and FQNEAQ. The CDR3 runs 19 residues. V shed 1 base and J shed 0 bases, with 20 bases lying between them. CDR3: CASSLELRRPTTSTDTQYF. CDR3 bases: TGTGCCAGCAGCTTAGAGCTACGGCGACCAACTACTAGCACAGATACGCAGTATTTT.

This clone was found a few times. The chain employs TRBV10-1 and TRBJ2-2; D remains ambiguous. The CDR3 is 12 amino acids. V was trimmed by 6 bases and J by 7 bases, leaving 9 bases between them. Germline values: CDR1 WNHNN, CDR2 SYGVQD (reference sequence). Written as DNA, the CDR3 is TGCGCCAGCAGATCCTCTTTCGGGGAGCTGTTTTTT. Encoded protein: CASRSSFGELFF.

This rearrangement joins TRBV30 to TRBJ2-5, with D possibly TRBD2 on 7 matching bases. The CDR3 consists of 12 residues. V was trimmed by 7 bases and J by 5 bases, leaving 14 bases between them. The V gene's germline CDR1 is GTSNPN and CDR2 SVGIG (reference sequence). The CDR3 region has the DNA TGTGCCTCCCGGGGGGCGGGTGAGACCCAGTACTTC. Translation: CASRGAGETQYF. Full variable domain (outside the CDR3, taken from reference TRBV30 and TRBJ2-5): SQTIHQWPATLVQPVGSPLSLECTVEGTSNPNLYWYRQAAGRGLQLLFYSVGIGQISSEVPQNLSASRPQDRQFILSSKKLLLSDSGFYLCASRGAGETQYFGPGTRLLVL.

The V call is TRBV7-6, the J call TRBJ1-6; 7 nucleotides agree with TRBD1. Germline loops: CDR1 SGHVS, CDR2 FNYEAQ. Unmatched junction bases numbered 4, after V lost 2 bases and J lost 6 bases. CDR3 length: 15 amino acids. The CDR3 here is CASSLNRGVNSPLHF. The CDR3 DNA sequence: TGTGCCAGCAGCTTAAACAGGGGAGTTAATTCACCCCTCCACTTT.

The chain recombines TRBV7-2 with TRBJ2-2; D remains ambiguous. The CDR3 is 16 residues long. Germline loops: CDR1 SGHTA, CDR2 FQGNSA. Trimming pared 1 base from V and 2 bases from J, leaving 11 bases between. Here the CDR3 reads CASSLVGKPNTGELFF. In nucleotides, the CDR3 is TGTGCCAGCAGCTTAGTGGGCAAGCCCAACACCGGGGAGCTGTTTTTT.

The count of this clone is one. The chain carries TRBV10-3 and TRBJ1-3; possible D gene TRBD1, 5 bases. V lost 3 bases and J 2 bases, leaving 14 bases between the germline ends. CDR1 ENHRY and CDR2 SYGVKD come from the germline V gene. The length of the CDR3 is 16 residues. Here the CDR3 reads CAISEWGGITGNTIYF. The CDR3 coding sequence is TGTGCCATCAGTGAATGGGGGGGAATAACTGGAAACACCATATATTTT.